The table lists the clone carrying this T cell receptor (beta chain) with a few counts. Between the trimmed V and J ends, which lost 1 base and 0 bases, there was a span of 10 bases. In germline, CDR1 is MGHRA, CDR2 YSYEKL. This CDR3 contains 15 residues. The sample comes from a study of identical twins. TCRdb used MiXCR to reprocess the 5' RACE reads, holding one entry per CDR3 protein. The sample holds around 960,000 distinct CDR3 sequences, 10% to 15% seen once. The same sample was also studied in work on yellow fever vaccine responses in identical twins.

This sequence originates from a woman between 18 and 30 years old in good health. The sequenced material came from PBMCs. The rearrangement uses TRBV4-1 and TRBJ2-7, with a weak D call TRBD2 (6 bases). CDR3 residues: CASSQVGGNSYEQYF. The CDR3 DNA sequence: TGCGCCAGCAGCCAAGTAGGCGGGAACTCCTACGAGCAGTACTTC.